These 15 T cell receptor beta chains were all obtained from the same sample, sequenced in a study of lymphopenia after photon versus proton radiotherapy. Libraries were prepared by immunoSEQ multiplex PCR; TCRdb keeps only in-frame clonotypes and omits some of them. Of about 58,000 clones listed, less than 85% are singletons. Material: peripheral blood, obtained from a patient treated with proton-based radiotherapy. The receptor set was obtained from a man aged 60 to 75 with pancreatic cancer.

The chain uses TRBV4-2 and TRBJ1-5; no firm D call. CDR3 length equals 15 residues. Germline lookup yields CDR1 LGHNA and CDR2 YNFKEQ. Trimming shortened V by 1 base and J by 1 base, and 8 bases separated the two germline ends. The CDR3 coding sequence is TGTGCCAGCAGCCAAGTGGGTCTCAGCAATCAGCCCCAGCATTTT. Its translation is CASSQVGLSNQPQHF.

This clone was observed a single time. The V and J genes are TRBV2 and TRBJ2-1, with D perhaps matching TRBD2 (6 bases). Germline CDR1 SNHLY, CDR2 FYNNEI. V lost 3 bases and J 4 bases, leaving 13 bases between the germline ends. The CDR3 covers 15 residues. Here the CDR3 reads CASSEGLAAYNEQFF. In DNA form, the CDR3 reads TGTGCCAGCAGTGAGGGTTTAGCGGCTTACAATGAGCAGTTCTTC.

The chain has TRBV27 and TRBJ2-2; maybe TRBD1 (6 bases). CDR1 is MNHEY and CDR2 is SMNVEV in the germline V gene (reference sequence). CDR3 length: 16 amino acids. V dropped 4 bases and J dropped 3 bases, with 15 bases sitting between them. CDR3 DNA: TGTGCCAGCAGTTGGAACAGGGTCCCGGACACCGGGGAGCTGTTTTTT. Protein product: CASSWNRVPDTGELFF.

V and J are TRBV11-3 and TRBJ2-1, with D hard to call. V was cut by 5 bases and J by 9 bases, with 14 bases left in between. The CDR3 totals 13 residues. Germline CDR1 SGHNT, CDR2 YENEEA. CDR3 region: CASSPGTNLEQFF. CDR3 in DNA: TGTGCCAGCAGCCCTGGCACCAATCTTGAGCAGTTCTTC.

This clone was seen a handful of times. The V call is TRBV6-1, the J call TRBJ2-7; 7 nucleotides agree with TRBD2. Losses at the gene ends were 5 bases for V and 2 bases for J; bases not matched to a gene: 9. CDR3 length: 15 amino acids. Germline loops: CDR1 MNHNS, CDR2 SASEGT. The DNA for the CDR3 is TGTGCCAGCAGTCAAAGGGGAGGGTCCACCTACGAGCAGTACTTC. Translation gives CASSQRGGSTYEQYF.

V and J are TRBV19 and TRBJ1-5; 7 nucleotides align to TRBD1. V shed 8 bases, J shed 4 bases, and the junction held 8 bases outside the gene matches. Germline assignment: CDR1 LNHDA and CDR2 SQIVND (reference sequence). The CDR3 contains 14 residues. In nucleotides, the CDR3 is TGTGCCAGTGTTAGACAGGGTCCTAATCAGCCCCAGCATTTT. It translates to CASVRQGPNQPQHF.

The V gene is TRBV7-3, the J gene TRBJ1-4, with D possibly being TRBD1 (6 bases). The V and J ends lost 2 bases and 7 bases respectively, with 14 bases between them. This CDR3 has 15 amino acids. Germline lookup yields CDR1 SGHTA and CDR2 FQGTGA. The CDR3 nucleotides read TGTGCCAGCAGCTTATCTCAAGGGGGGAGTGAAAAACTGTTTTTT. As protein: CASSLSQGGSEKLFF.

The chain links TRBV6-1 to TRBJ2-7; 16 bases agree with TRBD2. The CDR3 extends over 18 amino acids. Germline-derived CDR1 and CDR2 are MNHNS and SASEGT. V was pared by 3 bases and J by 4 bases, with 9 bases of the junction left unmatched. CDR3 loop: CASSDGTSGRVGGYEQYF. DNA for the CDR3: TGTGCCAGCAGTGACGGGACTAGCGGGAGGGTCGGGGGTTACGAGCAGTACTTC.

The gene calls are TRBV30 and TRBJ1-1, with 9 positions matching TRBD1. Germline loops: CDR1 GTSNPN, CDR2 SVGIG (reference sequence). The CDR3 extends over 16 amino acids. V lost 4 bases to trimming and J lost 1 base; unmatched junction nucleotides: 10. CDR3 sequence: CAWTPALDRGNTEAFF. CDR3 DNA sequence: TGTGCCTGGACCCCTGCCCTGGACAGGGGGAACACTGAAGCTTTCTTT. Supplemented by reference TRBV30 and TRBJ1-1, the full variable domain reads SQTIHQWPATLVQPVGSPLSLECTVEGTSNPNLYWYRQAAGRGLQLLFYSVGIGQISSEVPQNLSASRPQDRQFILSSKKLLLSDSGFYLCAWTPALDRGNTEAFFGQGTRLTVV.

The rearrangement uses TRBV5-4 and TRBJ2-3, with TRBD1 matching 10 bases. This CDR3 has 16 amino acids. Germline trimming cut 3 bases from V and 0 bases from J; bases unmatched to any gene: 4. Germline CDR1 and CDR2: SGHNT and YYREEE (reference sequence). The CDR3 DNA follows: TGTGCCAGCAGCTCGACGGGACAGGGGAGCACAGATACGCAGTATTTT. It is translated as CASSSTGQGSTDTQYF.

The chain combines TRBV10-3 with TRBJ1-2; TRBD1 matches at 10 bases. V lost 6 bases to trimming and J lost 6 bases; unmatched junction nucleotides: 7. The germline V gene has CDR1 ENHRY and CDR2 SYGVKD. CDR3 size: 14 residues. In DNA, the CDR3 is TGTGCCATCAGGGAAGGAGGGACAGGGGATGGCTACACCTTC. This encodes CAIREGGTGDGYTF.

The chain is built from TRBV11-2 and TRBJ2-4; 10 nucleotides align to TRBD1. This CDR3 contains 17 residues. Trimming cost V 1 base and J 7 bases; bases outside gene matches: 10. CDR1 and CDR2 from the germline V gene are SGHAT and FQNNGV. The CDR3 DNA reads TGTGCCAGCAGCTTAGGGGACAGGGGCCGTTTCGCCAACATTCAGTACTTC. Translating gives CASSLGDRGRFANIQYF.

The rearrangement links TRBV19 to TRBJ2-1, with D perhaps being TRBD1 or TRBD2 (5 bases each). Per germline, CDR1 LNHDA and CDR2 SQIVND (reference sequence). V lost 2 bases and J 5 bases, leaving 13 bases between the germline ends. The CDR3 length is 15 residues. The CDR3 spells CASSITRGANNEQFF. The DNA for the CDR3 is TGTGCCAGTAGTATAACTAGAGGGGCCAACAATGAGCAGTTCTTC. Combining the CDR3 with reference TRBV19 and TRBJ2-1 gives the whole variable domain DGGITQSPKYLFRKEGQNVTLSCEQNLNHDAMYWYRQDPGQGLRLIYYSQIVNDFQKGDIAEGYSVSREKKESFPLTVTSAQKNPTAFYLCASSITRGANNEQFFGPGTRLTVL.

The CDR3 protein is CSVVRVGNTGELFF. DNA for the CDR3: TGCAGCGTTGTTCGAGTGGGGAACACCGGGGAGCTGTTTTTT. V is TRBV29-1 and J is TRBJ2-2; no clear D. Trimming removed 4 bases at V and 1 base at J, with 10 bases between. There are 14 residues in the CDR3. Germline V CDR1 and CDR2: SQVTM, ANQGSEA.

The V call is TRBV25-1, the J call TRBJ2-2; D is undetermined. The V and J ends lost 4 bases and 7 bases respectively, with 7 bases between them. In germline, CDR1 is MGHDK, CDR2 SYGVNS. CDR3 length: 12 amino acids. The CDR3 nucleotides are TGTGCCAGCAGTGTAGGCCTCGGGGAGCTGTTTTTT. Protein: CASSVGLGELFF.